These T cell receptor beta chains were read from a single sample in a study of CD39 and CD103 CD8 tumor-infiltrating T cells. Sequencing was performed with immunoSEQ multiplex PCR; in TCRdb, only in-frame clones are kept and a portion is missing. Of approximately 600 clones listed, less than 75% are singletons. The sample comprised CD39- CD103+ CD8+ T cells sorted from the tumor. The receptors come from a human donor with head and neck squamous cell carcinoma. Each CDR3 is given with its conserved first and last residue. The order of the fields is J gene, V gene, clone size, CDR3 protein. Not all rows give a size; the values are once, few, many and, for expanded clones, a class.

TRBJ1-2	TRBV4-3	NA	CASSQDQQGNYGYTF
TRBJ1-2	TRBV4-3	large	CASSPGVGNYGYTF
TRBJ2-6	TRBV11-3	NA	CASSMPISRQSRANVLTF
TRBJ2-7	TRBV28	once	CASTPPRGKQYF
TRBJ2-1	TRBV4-3	NA	CASSQDLLAVYNEQFF
TRBJ1-6	TRBV30	hyperexpanded	CAWSAGMNSPLHF
TRBJ2-3	TRBV30	few	CAWSPSGGLDTQYF
TRBJ2-7	TRBV19	NA	CASSMGHTYEQYF
TRBJ1-3	TRBV5-1	hyperexpanded	CASSFSGSGNTIYF
NA	TRBV19	NA	CASSMGHTYEQYF
TRBJ2-7	TRBV4-3	NA	CASSYSETGESYEQYF
TRBJ1-2	TRBV7-2	NA	CASSLITSAHPYGYTF
TRBJ1-2	TRBV27	NA	CASSLGRPGLTNYGYTF
TRBJ1-2	TRBV7-8	NA	CASSAGVGDGYGYTF
TRBJ2-3	TRBV29-1	NA	CSVEGEARDTQYF
TRBJ2-1	TRBV9	few	CASSGLAGALDEQFF